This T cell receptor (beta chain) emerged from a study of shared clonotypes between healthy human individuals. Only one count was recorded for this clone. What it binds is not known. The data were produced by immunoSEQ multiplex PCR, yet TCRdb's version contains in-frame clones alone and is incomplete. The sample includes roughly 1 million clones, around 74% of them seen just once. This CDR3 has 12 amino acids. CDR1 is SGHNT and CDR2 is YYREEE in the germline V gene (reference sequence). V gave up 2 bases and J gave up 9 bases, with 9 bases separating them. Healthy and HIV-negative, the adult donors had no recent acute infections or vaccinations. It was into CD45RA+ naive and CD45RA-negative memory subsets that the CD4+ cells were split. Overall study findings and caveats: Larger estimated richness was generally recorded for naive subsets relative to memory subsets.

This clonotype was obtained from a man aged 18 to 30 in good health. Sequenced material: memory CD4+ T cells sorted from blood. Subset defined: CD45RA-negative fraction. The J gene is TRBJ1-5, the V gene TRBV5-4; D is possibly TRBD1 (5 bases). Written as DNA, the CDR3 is TGTGCCAGCAGCTTAGGGCAGGGGCCCCAGCATTTT. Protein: CASSLGQGPQHF. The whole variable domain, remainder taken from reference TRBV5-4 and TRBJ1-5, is ETGVTQSPTHLIKTRGQQVTLRCSSQSGHNTVSWYQQALGQGPQFIFQYYREEENGRGNFPPRFSGLQFPNYSSELNVNALELDDSALYLCASSLGQGPQHFGDGTRLSIL.